This T cell receptor beta chain originates from a study of T cell responses to AZD1222 COVID-19 vaccine. Study-level results: Among vaccine-associated CD4 TCRs, coverage spanned spike, with dominance at 160-218 and 743-854.

Notes on this clone: What it binds is not known.

Some clones are missing from TCRdb's copy, which holds only in-frame ones; the method was immunoSEQ multiplex PCR. In the table there are about 170,000 clones, approximately 88% of which are singletons. Germline CDR1 SGHAT, CDR2 FQDESV (reference sequence). This CDR3 comprises 13 residues. V was clipped by 4 bases and J by 9 bases; unmatched bases: 6. Sequenced material: peripheral blood, taken 28 days after the second AZD1222 dose. The chain recombines TRBV11-1 with TRBJ2-5; 9 bases are shared with TRBD1. This TCR was recovered from an adult who received the AZD1222 COVID-19 vaccine. The CDR3 here is CASSSGQGGSQYF. CDR3 in DNA: TGTGCCAGCAGCTCGGGACAGGGAGGGTCCCAGTACTTC.